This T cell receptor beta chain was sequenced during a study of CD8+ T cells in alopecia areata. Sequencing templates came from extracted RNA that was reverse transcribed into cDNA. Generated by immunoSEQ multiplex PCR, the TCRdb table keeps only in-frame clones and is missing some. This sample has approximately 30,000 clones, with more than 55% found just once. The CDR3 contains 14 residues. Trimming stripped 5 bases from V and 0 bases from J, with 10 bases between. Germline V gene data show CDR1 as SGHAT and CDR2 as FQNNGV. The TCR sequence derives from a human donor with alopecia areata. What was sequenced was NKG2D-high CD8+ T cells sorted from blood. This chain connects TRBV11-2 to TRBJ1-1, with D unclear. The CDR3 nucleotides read TGTGCCAGCAGCCCCCCCACGGTGAACACTGAAGCTTTCTTT. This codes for CASSPPTVNTEAFF.